Below are 17 T cell receptor beta chains sequenced from a single sample in a study of Ad26.COV2.S vaccination and SARS-CoV-2 variants (dated by TCRdb to 2020 to 2022). Per the publication, the treatment or condition label means: roughly 20 received Ad26.COV2.S at low or high dose, single or two shots; roughly five received placebo; per-sample allocation not given. For vaccine and placebo recipients, the sequenced repertoires came from samples collected on day 63 after the first injection. Library preparation employed the immunoSEQ multiplex PCR assay. TCRdb limited this immuneACCESS table to in-frame rearrangements with V and J called. A share of clones is missing; checked studies link under half to unresolved V genes, and the rest is unexplained. For this sample the table gives approximately 250,000 clones, of which roughly 85% were detected only once. The ten most abundant clones make up about 2.7% of the sample.

The source material was peripheral blood, sampled in a trial of Ad26.COV2.S vaccine versus placebo. The receptors were sampled from a person between 18 and 65 years old who received the Ad26.COV2.S COVID-19 vaccine or a placebo.

The chain employs TRBV5-6 and TRBJ2-7; possibly TRBD1 for D (7 bases). The CDR3 contains 14 residues. The germline V gene has CDR1 SGHDT and CDR2 YYEEEE. V dropped 3 bases and J dropped 2 bases, with 12 bases sitting between them. CDR3 amino acids: CASSWGDRAYEQYV. In DNA form, the CDR3 reads TGTGCCAGCAGCTGGGGGGACAGAGCCTACGAGCAGTACGTC.

This chain joins TRBV5-1 and TRBJ1-6; TRBD1 aligns across 7 bases. Germline-derived CDR1 and CDR2 are SGHRS and YFSETQ. The J segment lost 5 bases and the V segment lost 3 bases, leaving 11 bases of the junction unmatched. The CDR3 has 17 amino acids. The CDR3 reads CASSSRTGNLNNSPLHF. CDR3 sequence (DNA): TGCGCCAGCAGCTCGCGGACAGGCAACCTCAATAATTCACCCCTCCACTTT.

This clone is a singleton in its sample. V and J are TRBV6-4 and TRBJ2-1, with no clear D. V was trimmed by 0 bases and J by 0 bases, leaving 9 bases between them. The CDR3 is 16 residues long. Looked up from germline, CDR1 is MRHNA and CDR2 is SNTAGT. The chain's CDR3 is CASSDSGSVSYNEQFF. The CDR3 region has the DNA TGTGCCAGCAGTGACTCGGGAAGCGTCTCCTACAATGAGCAGTTCTTC.

The chain joins TRBV3-1 (or the pseudogene TRBV3-2) to TRBJ1-6; D is unresolved. V shed 0 bases and J shed 6 bases, with 6 bases lying between them. The CDR3 length is 14 residues. Per germline, CDR1 LGHDT and CDR2 YNNKEL (reference sequence). The CDR3, as DNA: TGTGCCAGCAGCCAAGATCGCGGTAATTCACCCCTCCACTTT. Residues: CASSQDRGNSPLHF.

This clone showed up just a few times. The chain couples TRBV19 to TRBJ1-1; D gene uncertain. V was clipped by 5 bases and J by 4 bases, with 11 bases between them. This CDR3 contains 13 residues. The V gene's germline CDR1 is LNHDA and CDR2 SQIVND (reference sequence). In nucleotides, the CDR3 is TGTGCCAGTAGTCTTACCAAGGGCACTGAAGCTTTCTTT. Translating gives CASSLTKGTEAFF.

This clone was detected only once. The chain links TRBV5-1 to TRBJ1-1, with D possibly TRBD1 on 6 matching bases. The CDR3 has 15 amino acids. The germline V gene has CDR1 SGHRS and CDR2 YFSETQ. Trimming removed 3 bases at V and 0 bases at J, with 12 bases between. CDR3 nucleotide sequence: TGCGCCAGCAGCTCGTTGGGACACATGAACACTGAAGCTTTCTTT. Protein product: CASSSLGHMNTEAFF. The full variable domain, in which reference TRBV5-1 and TRBJ1-1 provide the parts outside the CDR3, is KAGVTQTPRYLIKTRGQQVTLSCSPISGHRSVSWYQQTPGQGLQFLFEYFSETQRNKGNFPGRFSGRQFSNSRSEMNVSTLELGDSALYLCASSSLGHMNTEAFFGQGTRLTVV.

CDR3 nucleotide sequence: TGTGCCAGCAGCTTCTCACCGGGACGGGGGAACACTGAAGCTTTCTTT. This codes for CASSFSPGRGNTEAFF. This chain links TRBV7-2 with TRBJ1-1; possibly TRBD1 for D (5 bases). The CDR3 is 16 residues long. V dropped 3 bases and J dropped 1 base, with 15 bases sitting between them. Germline CDR1 SGHTA, CDR2 FQGNSA.

The chain has TRBV3-1 (or the pseudogene TRBV3-2) and TRBJ2-3; D is uncertain. The CDR3 contains 14 residues. Trimming took off 4 bases at V and 4 bases at J, with 12 bases between the two ends. Germline V lookup: CDR1 LGHDT, CDR2 YNNKEL (reference sequence). The CDR3 spells CASSRSGPSDTQYF. The DNA for the CDR3 is TGTGCCAGCAGCCGATCGGGCCCTTCAGATACGCAGTATTTT.

J is TRBJ2-3 and V is TRBV7-9; D is uncertain. The CDR3 length is 13 residues. The V end lost 2 bases, the J end lost 4 bases, and 7 bases lay between the germline ends. From germline, CDR1 is SEHNR and CDR2 FQNEAQ (reference sequence). In nucleotides, the CDR3 is TGTGCCAGCAGCTTACTCTTACCAGATACGCAGTATTTT. Its translation is CASSLLLPDTQYF.

The J gene is TRBJ1-2, the V gene TRBV19, with 10 bases fitting TRBD1. CDR1 and CDR2 (germline): LNHDA, SQIVND (reference sequence). The CDR3 has 12 residues. Losses at the gene ends were 5 bases for V and 8 bases for J; bases not matched to a gene: 2. CDR3 region: CASSDRGHGYTF. As DNA, the CDR3 is TGTGCCAGTAGTGACAGGGGGCACGGCTACACCTTC.

V and J are TRBV7-8 and TRBJ2-3, with TRBD2 matching over 14 bases. V shed 5 bases, J shed 3 bases, and the junction held 16 bases outside the gene matches. This CDR3 is built from 20 residues. From germline, CDR1 is SGHVS and CDR2 FQNEAQ. This CDR3 reads CASSESKPGLAGEGTDTQYF. CDR3 in DNA: TGTGCCAGCAGCGAATCGAAGCCGGGACTAGCGGGAGAGGGGACAGATACGCAGTATTTT.

The genes are TRBV30 and TRBJ2-5; 8 bases fit TRBD1. V dropped 5 bases and J dropped 4; count of bases not matched to a gene: 3. The CDR3 contains 12 residues. Germline CDR1 GTSNPN, CDR2 SVGIG (reference sequence). DNA for the CDR3: TGTGCCTGGGGACAGGGAGCAGAGACCCAGTACTTC. It specifies CAWGQGAETQYF.

This chain links TRBV6-5 with TRBJ1-5, with D hard to call. CDR1 is MNHEY, CDR2 SVGAGI, per germline. Trimming left V 0 bases short and J 5 bases short, with 5 bases between. The CDR3 consists of 13 residues. In DNA form, the CDR3 reads TGTGCCAGCAGTTACTCGCCCGATCAGCCCCAGCATTTT. This translates into CASSYSPDQPQHF.

The genes are TRBV5-4 and TRBJ2-7, with 8 bases identical to TRBD2. V shed 0 bases, J shed 2 bases, and the junction held 13 bases outside the gene matches. Germline CDR1 and CDR2: SGHNT and YYREEE (reference sequence). This CDR3 is 18 amino acids long. CDR3 loop: CASSLGSRGLERPYEQYV. The CDR3 DNA reads TGTGCCAGCAGCTTGGGATCTAGGGGACTAGAACGGCCCTACGAGCAGTACGTC.

This clone was recorded a few times. The rearrangement links TRBV10-3 to TRBJ2-7, with D possibly TRBD2 on 6 matching bases. The CDR3 totals 14 residues. The V end lost 4 bases, the J end lost 0 bases, and 10 bases lay between the germline ends. CDR1 ENHRY and CDR2 SYGVKD come from the germline V gene. The CDR3: CAISATDYSYEQYV. The CDR3 DNA follows: TGTGCCATCAGTGCCACGGACTACTCCTACGAGCAGTACGTC.

This clone came up many times. The chain combines TRBV6-1 with TRBJ1-2, with TRBD1 matching 7 bases. Germline loops: CDR1 MNHNS, CDR2 SASEGT. V lost 3 bases, J lost 3 bases, and 7 bases stayed unmatched. The CDR3 is 15 residues long. The CDR3 spells CASSDPGGEYYGYTF. CDR3 sequence (DNA): TGTGCCAGCAGTGATCCAGGGGGGGAATACTATGGCTACACCTTC.

J is TRBJ1-2 and V is TRBV4-3, with no clear D. V lost 4 bases and J 8 bases, leaving 17 bases between the germline ends. CDR1 and CDR2 from the germline V gene are LGHNA and YSLEER. There are 14 residues in the CDR3. In DNA, the CDR3 is TGCGCCAGCAGCCGCCTGAACGCGAGAATGGGCTACACCTTC. Amino acid sequence: CASSRLNARMGYTF.